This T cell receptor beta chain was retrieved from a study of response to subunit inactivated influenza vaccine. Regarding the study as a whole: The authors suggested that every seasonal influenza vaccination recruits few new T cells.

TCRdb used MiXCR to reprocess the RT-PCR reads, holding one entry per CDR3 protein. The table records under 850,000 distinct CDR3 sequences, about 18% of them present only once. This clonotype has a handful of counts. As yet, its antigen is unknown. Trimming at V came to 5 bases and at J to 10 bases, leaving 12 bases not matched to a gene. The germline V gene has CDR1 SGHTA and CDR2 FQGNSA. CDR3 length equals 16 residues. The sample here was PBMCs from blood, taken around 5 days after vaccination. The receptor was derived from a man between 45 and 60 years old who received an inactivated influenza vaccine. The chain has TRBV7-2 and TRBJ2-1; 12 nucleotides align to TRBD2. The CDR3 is CASSPRGLAGGREQFF. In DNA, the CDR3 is TGTGCCAGCAGCCCCCGGGGGCTAGCGGGAGGGCGGGAGCAGTTCTTC.